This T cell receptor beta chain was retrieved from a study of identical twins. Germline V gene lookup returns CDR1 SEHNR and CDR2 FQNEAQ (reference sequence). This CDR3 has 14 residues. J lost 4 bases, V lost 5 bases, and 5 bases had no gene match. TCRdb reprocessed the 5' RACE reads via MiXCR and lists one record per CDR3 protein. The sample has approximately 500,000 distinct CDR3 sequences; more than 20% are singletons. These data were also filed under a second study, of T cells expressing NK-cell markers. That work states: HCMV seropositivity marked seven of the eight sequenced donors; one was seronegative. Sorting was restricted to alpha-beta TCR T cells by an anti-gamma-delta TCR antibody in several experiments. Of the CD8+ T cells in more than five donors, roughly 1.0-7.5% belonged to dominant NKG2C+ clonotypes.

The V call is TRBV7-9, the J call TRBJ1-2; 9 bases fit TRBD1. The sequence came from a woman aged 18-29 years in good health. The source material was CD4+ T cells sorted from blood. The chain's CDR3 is CASSIGQGSYGYTF. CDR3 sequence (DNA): TGTGCCAGCAGCATAGGACAGGGGTCCTATGGCTACACCTTC.